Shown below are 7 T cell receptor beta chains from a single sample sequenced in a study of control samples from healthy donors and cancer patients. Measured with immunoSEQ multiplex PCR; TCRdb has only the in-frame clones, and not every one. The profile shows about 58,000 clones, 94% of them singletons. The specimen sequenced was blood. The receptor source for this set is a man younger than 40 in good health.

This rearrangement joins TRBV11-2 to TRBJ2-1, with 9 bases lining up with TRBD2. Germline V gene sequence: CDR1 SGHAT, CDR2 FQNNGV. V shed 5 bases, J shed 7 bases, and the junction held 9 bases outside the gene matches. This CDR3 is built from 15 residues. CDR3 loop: CASSHSGRGGNEQFF. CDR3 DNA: TGTGCCAGCAGCCATAGCGGGAGAGGAGGGAATGAGCAGTTCTTC.

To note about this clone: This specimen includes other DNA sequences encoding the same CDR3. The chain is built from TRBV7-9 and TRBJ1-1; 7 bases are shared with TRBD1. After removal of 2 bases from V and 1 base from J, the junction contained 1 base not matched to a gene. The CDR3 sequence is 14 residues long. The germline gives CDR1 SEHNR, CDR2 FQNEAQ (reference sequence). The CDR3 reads CASSLRQGNTEAFF. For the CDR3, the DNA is TGTGCCAGCAGCTTACGACAGGGGAACACTGAAGCTTTCTTT.

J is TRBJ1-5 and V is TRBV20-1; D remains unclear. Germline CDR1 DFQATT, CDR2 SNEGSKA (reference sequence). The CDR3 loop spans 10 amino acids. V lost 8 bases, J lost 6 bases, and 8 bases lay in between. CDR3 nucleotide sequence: TGCAGTTTTTTCGGTCAGCCCCAGCATTTT. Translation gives CSFFGQPQHF.

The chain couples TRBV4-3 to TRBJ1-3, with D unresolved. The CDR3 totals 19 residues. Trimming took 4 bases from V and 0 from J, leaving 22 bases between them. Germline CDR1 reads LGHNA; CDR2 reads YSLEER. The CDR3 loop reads CASSREAYKAITSGNTIYF. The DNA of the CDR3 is TGCGCCAGCAGCCGGGAGGCGTACAAAGCGATAACCTCTGGAAACACCATATATTTT.

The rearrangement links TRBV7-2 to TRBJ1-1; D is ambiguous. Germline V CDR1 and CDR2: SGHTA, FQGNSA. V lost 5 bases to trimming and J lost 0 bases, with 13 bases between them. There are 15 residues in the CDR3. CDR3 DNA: TGTGCCAGCAGCCAAGGCGGCTCCATGAACACTGAAGCTTTCTTT. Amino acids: CASSQGGSMNTEAFF.

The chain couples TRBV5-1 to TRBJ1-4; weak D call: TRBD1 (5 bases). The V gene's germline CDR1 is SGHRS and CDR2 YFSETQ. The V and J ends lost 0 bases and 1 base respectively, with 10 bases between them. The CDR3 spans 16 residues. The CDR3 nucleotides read TGCGCCAGCAGCTTGGCAGTCAGGGAAACTAATGAAAAACTGTTTTTT. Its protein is CASSLAVRETNEKLFF.

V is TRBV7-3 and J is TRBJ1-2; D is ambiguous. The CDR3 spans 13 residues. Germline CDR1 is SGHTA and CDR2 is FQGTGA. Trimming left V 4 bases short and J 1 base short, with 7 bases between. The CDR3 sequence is CASSSGDNYGYTF. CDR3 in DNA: TGTGCCAGCAGCTCTGGGGATAACTATGGCTACACCTTC.